This T cell receptor (beta chain) was sequenced during a study of OX40 agonist ivuxolimab in advanced cancers. Whole-study context: Ivuxolimab, an antibody that agonizes OX40 (CD134), was administered to the patients.

Germline lookup yields CDR1 SGHAT and CDR2 FQNNGV. Trimming removed 0 bases at V and 5 bases at J, with 5 bases between. The CDR3 length is 13 residues. Here immunoSEQ multiplex PCR was the method, and the copy in TCRdb shows in-frame clones only, minus some. This table holds 70,000 to 90,000 clones, around four fifths found once. Patients with a history of autoimmune disease or on systemic immunosuppression were excluded. The chain couples TRBV11-2 to TRBJ2-1; D is uncertain. This specimen consisted of CD4+ or CD8+ T cells sorted from blood, obtained in a trial of the OX40 agonist ivuxolimab. This receptor was taken from an adult with an advanced solid tumor such as melanoma, head and neck, liver or kidney cancer. CDR3 coding DNA: TGTGCCAGCAGCTTAGATAGGGACAATGAGCAGTTCTTC. It translates to CASSLDRDNEQFF.